Given below is one T cell receptor (beta chain) in context. TCRdb's copy holds only in-frame clones and misses some; the assay was immunoSEQ multiplex PCR. The table records 250,000 to 300,000 clones, nearly 90% of them present only once. Trimming took 0 bases from V and 1 from J, leaving 24 bases between them. This CDR3 has 21 amino acids. Germline CDR1 and CDR2: LGHDT and YNNKEL (reference sequence). The sample belongs to a study of blood T cell repertoires in COVID-19. Turning to the study itself: The analysed material was cDNA or gDNA that came from T cells, B-cell-depleted T cells, or PBMCs.

In terms of age and location, participants ranged from roughly 18 to 100 years and lived in about 25 US areas. Participants were placed into cohorts based on the clinical history they reported. Among Cohort 3 donors, those recovered had two negative PCRs, clearance, or symptom resolution. The sample taken for sequencing was PBMCs or T cells enriched from blood (not recorded which). The clonotype originates from a woman younger than 45 who had recovered from COVID-19. The chain combines TRBV3-1 (or the pseudogene TRBV3-2) with TRBJ2-2, with D maybe TRBD1 (6 bases). CDR3 protein: CASSQEIPGAGSGLNTGELFF. In DNA form, the CDR3 reads TGTGCCAGCAGCCAAGAAATCCCAGGGGCAGGGAGCGGCTTGAACACCGGGGAGCTGTTTTTT.